The present entry profiles one T cell receptor beta chain with its context. The sample comes from a study of shared clonotypes between healthy human individuals. TCRdb keeps only in-frame clones here, not all; method: immunoSEQ multiplex PCR. The sample contains under 2,500,000 clones, more than 90% of which appear only once. The CDR3 is 15 amino acids. Germline V gene data show CDR1 as MDHEN and CDR2 as SYDVKM. Trimming took 5 bases from V and 5 from J, leaving 13 bases between them. Material: naive CD4+ T cells sorted from blood. The subset is: CD45RA+ positively selected. This chain joins TRBV28 and TRBJ1-6; tentatively, D is TRBD1 (5 bases). The TCR comes from a man aged 18 to 35 in good health. CDR3 residues: CASSIPGRNNSPLHF. The CDR3 nucleotides read TGTGCCAGCAGTATTCCGGGACGGAATAATTCACCCCTCCACTTT.